A single sample gave rise to the 3 T cell receptor beta chains below, sequenced in a study of T cell responses to AZD1222 COVID-19 vaccine. TCRdb's copy holds only in-frame clones and misses some; the assay was immunoSEQ multiplex PCR. In the table there are approximately 120,000 clones, about nine tenths of which are singletons. Sample: peripheral blood, taken on day 0 of AZD1222 vaccination. These TCRs come from an adult in good health.

V is TRBV5-1 and J is TRBJ1-3; TRBD1 matches at 7 bases. The V and J ends lost 2 bases and 3 bases, in that order; junction bases with no gene match: 2. The germline V gene encodes CDR1 SGHRS and CDR2 YFSETQ. The CDR3 is 14 residues long. The DNA of the CDR3 is TGCGCCAGCAGCTTCCGGGACAGTGGAAACACCATATATTTT. As protein: CASSFRDSGNTIYF.

This clone was seen a single time. The chain recombines TRBV29-1 with TRBJ1-2; D remains ambiguous. The CDR3 is 12 amino acids. Germline V gene sequence: CDR1 SQVTM, CDR2 ANQGSEA. The germline V and J ends were trimmed by 7 bases and 4 bases, with 13 bases remaining between them. In DNA, the CDR3 is TGCAGCGAGGGAGGTCCGGGCTATGGCTACACCTTC. It is translated as CSEGGPGYGYTF.

This sequence joins TRBV7-8 and TRBJ1-2; D is perhaps TRBD1 (5 bases). The V end lost 0 bases, the J end lost 2 bases, and 7 bases lay between the germline ends. The CDR3 is 14 amino acids. Germline V gene data show CDR1 as SGHVS and CDR2 as FQNEAQ. In DNA, the CDR3 is TGTGCCAGCAGCTTAGCGCGGGGGAACTATGGCTACACCTTC. This codes for CASSLARGNYGYTF. Full variable domain (remainder filled in from reference TRBV7-8 and TRBJ1-2): GAGVSQSPRYKVAKRGQDVALRCDPISGHVSLFWYQQALGQGPEFLTYFQNEAQLDKSGLPSDRFFAERPEGSVSTLKIQRTQQEDSAVYLCASSLARGNYGYTFGSGTRLTVV.